This TCR beta chain was sequenced in a study of T cell responses to AZD1222 COVID-19 vaccine. With 4 bases clipped from V and 2 bases from J, the junction kept 4 bases outside the gene matches. Per germline, CDR1 SGHNT and CDR2 YENEEA. This CDR3 contains 16 residues. Sequencing used immunoSEQ multiplex PCR; TCRdb keeps in-frame clones, though not all of them. The sample has under 150,000 clones, 90% seen once. Sequences were derived from peripheral blood, sampled on day 0 of AZD1222 vaccination. V is TRBV11-3 and J is TRBJ2-1; 11 positions agree with TRBD2. This clonotype originated in an adult in good health. The CDR3 DNA sequence: TGTGCCAGCAGCTCCGGTAGCGGGGGGGCCTACAATGAGCAGTTCTTC. As protein: CASSSGSGGAYNEQFF.